This T cell receptor beta chain was recovered during a study of T cell responses to AZD1222 COVID-19 vaccine. V was cut by 3 bases and J by 1 base, with 10 bases left in between. This CDR3 spans 14 amino acids. Germline V CDR1 and CDR2: SGHRS, YFSETQ. Produced via immunoSEQ multiplex PCR; TCRdb's table is partial and in-frame only. The table lists around 170,000 clones, approximately 91% of them singletons. The V gene is TRBV5-1, the J gene TRBJ1-1, with D uncertain. This TCR was recovered from an adult in good health. The material was peripheral blood, obtained on day 0 of AZD1222 vaccination. The CDR3 nucleotides are TGCGCCAGCAGCTCCAGCCGGACGAACACTGAAGCTTTCTTT. It yields the protein CASSSSRTNTEAFF.